This entry concerns a single T cell receptor beta chain. Which antigen it targets is not known. Qualities for individual bases were not recorded, and no much larger clone is one base off. The entry originates in a study of T cell responses to AZD1222 COVID-19 vaccine (dated by TCRdb to 2020 to 2022). In the study overall: Because spike-specific TCR depth and breadth did not differ between the two schedules, AZD1222 recipients who got a second dose at roughly 4 weeks were pooled with those who got a second dose at roughly 12 weeks. TCR sequencing was performed for fewer than 250 trial participants, of whom approximately 200 were given two doses of AZD1222 and around 26 were given two doses of MenACWY control vaccine. Enrollment into the trials was organized by age into subgroups of 18-55, 56-69 and 70-plus years, and those subgroups contained approximately 160, 26 and 62 TCR-sequenced participants, respectively.

The sample's time point label, decoded: baseline before first vaccination. Samples from vaccinated people were obtained from the UK trials COV001 and COV002, which included a single-blind randomized controlled phase 2/3 trial of AZD1222 (ChAdOx1 nCoV-19) in healthy adults. For TCRbeta chain sequencing, PBMC samples from trial participants were taken at day 0 and at day 28 after the second dose. Overall study outcomes, separate from this receptor: Only six AZD1222 recipients were SARS-CoV-2 seropositive at baseline, limiting conclusions about previously exposed vaccinees. Reportedly, almost half of the unique spike-specific TCRs recognized epitopes lying outside the regions that are mutated in the B.1.351 and B.1.1.7 variants. The 56-69-year group was small, and its depth increase did not reach significance, likely because of low power. Because no samples from the day 14 peak response were available, repertoires could be characterized only after the peak T cell response. After two AZD1222 doses, both the breadth and the depth of spike-specific TCRs were significantly higher than at day 0 and than in MenACWY recipients. Participants were mostly white British, with more females than males. The authors suggested clonal diversity may have been underestimated. Vaccine-associated CD4 TCRs spanned the whole spike protein, with dominant responses in regions 160-218 and 743-854.

The CDR3 regions of human TCRbeta chains were subjected to immunosequencing. From the authors' description of their analysis: TCRs in the repertoires were compared against a reference library of SARS-CoV-2-specific TCRs that had been generated with the MIRA antigen-specificity platform. Breadth was defined as the fraction of unique TCRs that were SARS-CoV-2-associated, and depth was defined as the fraction of total T cells that were SARS-CoV-2-associated. Using the MIRA data, each spike-specific TCR was mapped to the spike region that the TCR reacts to and placed in a CD4 or CD8 class. Log10-transformed breadth and depth values were compared by one-way ANOVA with Sidak's multiple comparisons tests. TCRdb obtained this table from immuneACCESS and retained in-frame rearrangements with V and J assigned. These tables miss some clones; where compared with another copy, unresolved V genes account for less than half of the shortfall, and the remainder is unexplained. That table is the source of V, J and clone size, and D and trimming were worked out from the DNA. A total of about 78,000 clones appear in this sample, roughly four fifths of them only once. Approximately 2.9% of the sample lies in the top ten.

V and J are truncated by 3 bases and 0 bases respectively, leaving an intervening sequence of 8 bases. For CDR1 and CDR2, the germline V gene lists KGHSH and LQKENI. The CDR3 covers 15 residues, taking in both the cysteine and the phenylalanine. Of the read, only the CDR3 DNA is kept; its 45 bases are in frame from base 1. The sequences come from peripheral blood, collected on day 0 of AZD1222 vaccination. This receptor was obtained from an adult in good health. The chain was built from TRBV18 and TRBJ2-2; no D gene can be assigned with confidence. The DNA is as follows: TGTGCCAGCTCACCCGTAGGGTCGAACACCGGGGAGCTGTTTTTT. This sequence encodes CASSPVGSNTGELFF.